The rows below give T cell receptor beta chains drawn from one sample of a study of cytomegalovirus exposure and HLA in healthy donors. Sequencing was performed with immunoSEQ multiplex PCR; in TCRdb, only in-frame clones are kept and a portion is missing. In the table there are around 150,000 clones, 63% of which are singletons. The sequenced sample consisted of PBMCs. These receptors were collected from a woman between 55 and 75 years old in good health and CMV-seropositive. Both conserved end residues are part of each CDR3. The D gene is left open where the match is weak. Some rows mark clone size as missing; the rest say once, few, many or name a class of expanded clone.

clone size: .
D gene: .
J gene: TRBJ1-1
V gene: TRBV28
CDR3 DNA: TGTGCCAGCAAACCCGACTTTGGCACTGAAGCTTTCTTT
CDR3 protein: CASKPDFGTEAFF

clone size: .
D gene: TRBD1
J gene: TRBJ1-3
V gene: TRBV28
CDR3 DNA: TGTGCCAGCAGTCCCGGGACAGGGGCTGGAAACACCATATATTTT
CDR3 protein: CASSPGTGAGNTIYF

clone size: .
D gene: TRBD1
J gene: TRBJ2-1
V gene: TRBV5-1
CDR3 DNA: TGCGCCAGCAGCTTGGCCACAGGGGGCAATGAGCAGTTCTTC
CDR3 protein: CASSLATGGNEQFF

clone size: .
D gene: .
J gene: TRBJ1-2
V gene: TRBV6-5
CDR3 DNA: TGTGCCAGCAGTCCCGGTGGAGGGGACTATGGCTACACCTTC
CDR3 protein: CASSPGGGDYGYTF

clone size: .
D gene: TRBD2
J gene: TRBJ2-3
V gene: TRBV4-2
CDR3 DNA: TGTGCCAGCAGCCCCAAGGCCAGCCTGGCCCAACTAGCGGTCACAGATACGCAGTATTTT
CDR3 protein: CASSPKASLAQLAVTDTQYF

clone size: .
D gene: .
J gene: TRBJ1-2
V gene: TRBV6-5
CDR3 DNA: TGTGCCAGCAGTTACTCGAGGGACTATGGCTACACCTTC
CDR3 protein: CASSYSRDYGYTF

clone size: .
D gene: .
J gene: TRBJ2-5
V gene: TRBV27
CDR3 DNA: TGTGCCAGCAGTTTCAACAGGGTTGGGGAGCAGTACTTC
CDR3 protein: CASSFNRVGEQYF

clone size: .
D gene: .
J gene: TRBJ2-7
V gene: TRBV6-4
CDR3 DNA: TGTGCCAGCAGTGACGACCAGACGGGAAGGAACTCCTACGAGCAGTACTTC
CDR3 protein: CASSDDQTGRNSYEQYF

clone size: .
D gene: TRBD2
J gene: TRBJ2-4
V gene: TRBV7-3
CDR3 DNA: TGTGCCAGCAGCCTCCCTGGGAGGGACAAAAACATTCAGTACTTC
CDR3 protein: CASSLPGRDKNIQYF

clone size: .
D gene: TRBD2
J gene: TRBJ2-2
V gene: TRBV30
CDR3 DNA: TGTGCCTGGAGTGGGGGACTAGAGGGGATCATCACCGGGGAGCTGTTTTTT
CDR3 protein: CAWSGGLEGIITGELFF

clone size: once
D gene: TRBD1
J gene: TRBJ1-1
V gene: TRBV5-4
CDR3 DNA: TGTGCCAGCAGCTTGGGGCAGGGGGCGCGAACTGAAGCTTTCTTT
CDR3 protein: CASSLGQGARTEAFF

clone size: .
D gene: TRBD1
J gene: TRBJ1-1
V gene: TRBV5-1
CDR3 DNA: TGCGCCAGCAGCTACCTACAGGGGGCTAGGACTGAAGCTTTCTTT
CDR3 protein: CASSYLQGARTEAFF

clone size: .
D gene: TRBD2
J gene: TRBJ2-1
V gene: TRBV29-1
CDR3 DNA: TGCAGCGTTCAAGCGGGAGCGCTCGACAATGAGCAGTTCTTC
CDR3 protein: CSVQAGALDNEQFF

clone size: .
D gene: .
J gene: TRBJ2-6
V gene: TRBV10-3
CDR3 DNA: TGTGCCATCAGTGATTTAGTCAGGGCCAACTCTGGGGCCAACGTCCTGACTTTC
CDR3 protein: CAISDLVRANSGANVLTF